This note documents a single TCR beta chain sequence. Its antigen is unidentified. This specimen comes from a study of T cells in Graves' hyperthyroidism and ophthalmopathy. The study's findings and limits: A model using 13 V-J features told ophthalmopathy apart from stable hyperthyroidism.

At least 3 on the Clinical Activity Score was recorded for ophthalmopathy patients, who also had NOSPECS grade at least 4 and duration under 3 months. The PBMCs were sourced from fresh peripheral blood (about 9.6 ml). V gave up 2 bases and J gave up 6 bases, with 23 bases separating them. This CDR3 region has 16 residues. Per the germline V gene, CDR1 is SQVTM and CDR2 is ANQGSEA. TCR beta CDR3 regions were amplified from RNA transcripts. The HTBI primer set served for first-round RT-PCR of the TCR CDR3. TCRdb ran MiXCR on the multiplex PCR reads and lists one entry per CDR3 protein. The sample lists hundreds of thousands of distinct CDR3 sequences, less than 25% occurring once.

The chain employs TRBV29-1 and TRBJ2-7; possible D gene TRBD1, 6 bases. The sequence was obtained from a man between 25 and 39 years old with Graves' ophthalmopathy. Input material: blood. The CDR3 reads CSVEISDSNRKLEQYF. The CDR3 bases are TGCAGCGTTGAAATATCGGACAGCAATCGAAAACTCGAGCAGTACTTC.